The source of this TCR beta chain is a study of blood T cell repertoires in COVID-19. Background on the study: The samples span acute and convalescent COVID-19 from the United States, Italy and Spain.

This clone was seen only once. CDR1 and CDR2 (germline): SGHNT, YYREEE (reference sequence). The V gene end was trimmed by 3 bases and the J gene end by 1 base; junction bases not matched to a gene: 10. The CDR3 contains 17 residues. The method was immunoSEQ multiplex PCR; TCRdb's version includes in-frame clones alone and lacks a portion of them. This table holds about 190,000 clones, about 80% found once. This receptor was taken from a man aged 60-69 years with acute or convalescent COVID-19. This chain connects TRBV5-4 to TRBJ2-1, with 7 bases lining up with TRBD2. The sequencing input was peripheral blood. The CDR3 DNA follows: TGTGCCAGCAGCTCGGGGGTAGGGAGGGCGTCCTACAATGAGCAGTTCTTC. Translation: CASSSGVGRASYNEQFF.